This is a list of T cell receptor beta chains from one sample in a study of molecular identifiers for immune sequencing clone quantification. Using its own MiXCR run on the PCR reads, TCRdb lists one record per CDR3 protein. The table lists fewer than 350,000 distinct CDR3 sequences, about a fifth of them singletons. Sequencing was carried out using naive CD8+ T cells from blood, with Jurkat cell RNA spiked in. The receptor source for this set is a human donor in good health. Some libraries in this study had Jurkat cell RNA spiked in. CDR3s include the opening cysteine and the closing phenylalanine or tryptophan. Fields, in order: CDR3 protein, CDR3 DNA, clone size, J gene, D gene, V gene. A D gene is named only where the DNA matches it firmly. Size is omitted from some rows. Given values are once, few, many or a class for expanded clones.

CDR3 protein: CASSHNPGGGTDTQYF
CDR3 DNA: TGCGCCAGCAGCCATAATCCAGGCGGGGGCACAGATACGCAGTATTTT
clone size: few
J gene: TRBJ2-3
D gene: .
V gene: TRBV4-3

CDR3 protein: CSASRGEDQPQHF
CDR3 DNA: TGCAGTGCTAGTAGGGGAGAGGATCAGCCCCAGCATTTT
clone size: many
J gene: TRBJ1-5
D gene: .
V gene: TRBV20-1

CDR3 protein: CSAKSGTSGYEQYF
CDR3 DNA: TGCAGTGCTAAGTCCGGGACTAGCGGCTACGAGCAGTACTTC
clone size: .
J gene: TRBJ2-7
D gene: TRBD2
V gene: TRBV20-1

CDR3 protein: CASSPTPATGAYEQYF
CDR3 DNA: TGTGCCAGCAGCCCCACCCCCGCGACAGGGGCCTACGAGCAGTACTTC
clone size: many
J gene: TRBJ2-7
D gene: TRBD1
V gene: TRBV5-5

CDR3 protein: CASSPSAGVVREQYF
CDR3 DNA: TGTGCCAGCAGCCCTAGCGCCGGGGTAGTGCGGGAGCAGTACTTC
clone size: few
J gene: TRBJ2-7
D gene: .
V gene: TRBV3-1

CDR3 protein: CASSLPHF
CDR3 DNA: TGTGCCAGCAGCCTACCCCACTTC
clone size: .
J gene: TRBJ2-7
D gene: .
V gene: TRBV5-3

CDR3 protein: CASGTDLLAQYF
CDR3 DNA: TGTGCCAGCGGGACAGACCTTCTGGCCCAGTACTTC
clone size: many
J gene: TRBJ2-5
D gene: TRBD1
V gene: TRBV12-3/TRBV12-4

CDR3 protein: CASTSDRASGNTIYF
CDR3 DNA: TGTGCCAGCACCTCGGACAGGGCCTCTGGAAACACCATATATTTT
clone size: few
J gene: TRBJ1-3
D gene: TRBD1
V gene: TRBV12-3/TRBV12-4

CDR3 protein: CSVEEWGQNTEAFF
CDR3 DNA: TGCAGCGTTGAAGAATGGGGACAGAACACTGAAGCTTTCTTT
clone size: many
J gene: TRBJ1-1
D gene: .
V gene: TRBV29-1

CDR3 protein: CASSEYGGEEQYF
CDR3 DNA: TGTGCCAGCAGTGAATATGGCGGAGAAGAGCAGTACTTC
clone size: many
J gene: TRBJ2-7
D gene: .
V gene: TRBV25-1

CDR3 protein: CASSLGAIEAFF
CDR3 DNA: TGTGCCAGCAGCTTAGGGGCCATTGAAGCTTTCTTT
clone size: many
J gene: TRBJ1-1
D gene: .
V gene: TRBV7-9

CDR3 protein: CASSLELAGVTDTQYF
CDR3 DNA: TGTGCCAGCAGCTTGGAACTAGCGGGGGTCACAGATACGCAGTATTTT
clone size: many
J gene: TRBJ2-3
D gene: TRBD2
V gene: TRBV5-3

CDR3 protein: CAWSLPTGGRYEQYF
CDR3 DNA: TGTGCCTGGAGTTTGCCAACCGGGGGGCGGTACGAGCAGTACTTC
clone size: .
J gene: TRBJ2-7
D gene: .
V gene: TRBV30

CDR3 protein: CASSYSTVGRAESTIYF
CDR3 DNA: TGTGCCAGCAGTTACTCGACCGTGGGACGAGCCGAATCCACCATATATTTT
clone size: many
J gene: TRBJ1-3
D gene: .
V gene: TRBV6-5

CDR3 protein: CASSLLRRRDRMNTEAFF
CDR3 DNA: TGTGCCAGCAGCTTATTGAGGCGTCGGGACAGAATGAACACTGAAGCTTTCTTT
clone size: .
J gene: TRBJ1-1
D gene: TRBD1
V gene: TRBV7-3

CDR3 protein: CASSFRQYPGELFF
CDR3 DNA: TGTGCCAGCAGCTTTCGACAGTATCCCGGGGAGCTGTTTTTT
clone size: many
J gene: TRBJ2-2
D gene: .
V gene: TRBV5-4

CDR3 protein: CASSPTRGKNEQFF
CDR3 DNA: TGTGCCAGCAGCCCGACCAGGGGTAAGAATGAGCAGTTCTTC
clone size: .
J gene: TRBJ2-1
D gene: .
V gene: TRBV5-3

CDR3 protein: CASSSGLEFEQFF
CDR3 DNA: TGTGCCAGCAGCTCCGGACTAGAGTTTGAGCAGTTCTTC
clone size: many
J gene: TRBJ2-1
D gene: TRBD2
V gene: TRBV11-2

CDR3 protein: CASSASTSSYNEQFF
CDR3 DNA: TGTGCCAGCAGCGCCTCTACCAGCTCCTACAATGAGCAGTTCTTC
clone size: many
J gene: TRBJ2-1
D gene: .
V gene: TRBV6-6

CDR3 protein: CASSHVAGNAETQYF
CDR3 DNA: TGCGCCAGCAGCCACGTAGCGGGAAACGCGGAGACCCAGTACTTC
clone size: many
J gene: TRBJ2-5
D gene: TRBD2
V gene: TRBV4-3

CDR3 protein: CAGSPPIRTDSYEQYF
CDR3 DNA: TGTGCCGGCAGCCCACCAATTCGGACAGATAGCTACGAGCAGTACTTC
clone size: .
J gene: TRBJ2-7
D gene: .
V gene: TRBV7-9

CDR3 protein: CASSQIPGQGANTEAFF
CDR3 DNA: TGTGCCAGCAGCCAGATCCCGGGACAGGGGGCGAACACTGAAGCTTTCTTT
clone size: .
J gene: TRBJ1-1
D gene: TRBD1
V gene: TRBV14

CDR3 protein: CAWSWNRAEAFF
CDR3 DNA: TGTGCCTGGAGTTGGAATCGCGCTGAAGCTTTCTTT
clone size: many
J gene: TRBJ1-1
D gene: .
V gene: TRBV30

CDR3 protein: CASSLVAFREKNSPLHF
CDR3 DNA: TGTGCCAGCAGCTTAGTTGCTTTTCGGGAAAAGAATTCACCCCTCCACTTT
clone size: many
J gene: TRBJ1-6
D gene: .
V gene: TRBV7-2

CDR3 protein: CASSPRTSGSSSYEQYF
CDR3 DNA: TGTGCCAGCAGCCCAAGGACTAGCGGGTCCAGCTCCTACGAGCAGTACTTC
clone size: .
J gene: TRBJ2-7
D gene: TRBD2
V gene: TRBV7-9

CDR3 protein: CASSPGTSYEQCF
CDR3 DNA: TGTGCCAGCAGCCCCGGGACATCCTACGAGCAGTGCTTC
clone size: .
J gene: TRBJ2-7
D gene: .
V gene: TRBV7-9

CDR3 protein: CSARMLAASTDTQYF
CDR3 DNA: TGCAGTGCTAGAATGCTAGCGGCTAGCACAGATACGCAGTATTTT
clone size: many
J gene: TRBJ2-3
D gene: TRBD2
V gene: TRBV20-1

CDR3 protein: CASSQGWGQAYEQYF
CDR3 DNA: TGTGCCAGCAGCCAAGGTTGGGGACAGGCCTACGAGCAGTACTTC
clone size: few
J gene: TRBJ2-7
D gene: TRBD1
V gene: TRBV14

CDR3 protein: CASSLGEPNTEAFF
CDR3 DNA: TGTGCCAGCAGCTTAGGGGAGCCGAACACTGAAGCTTTCTTT
clone size: .
J gene: TRBJ1-1
D gene: .
V gene: TRBV11-2

CDR3 protein: CASSARVTENTGELFF
CDR3 DNA: TGTGCCAGCAGCGCCCGGGTGACAGAGAACACCGGGGAGCTGTTTTTT
clone size: many
J gene: TRBJ2-2
D gene: .
V gene: TRBV9

CDR3 protein: CASLQGAGYEQYF
CDR3 DNA: TGTGCCAGTTTACAGGGGGCAGGCTACGAGCAGTACTTC
clone size: .
J gene: TRBJ2-7
D gene: TRBD1
V gene: TRBV6-1

CDR3 protein: CASSQDFAAASYNEQFF
CDR3 DNA: TGCGCCAGCAGCCAAGATTTTGCAGCGGCTTCCTACAATGAGCAGTTCTTC
clone size: few
J gene: TRBJ2-1
D gene: .
V gene: TRBV4-3

CDR3 protein: CASSVDSGRTDTQYF
CDR3 DNA: TGTGCCAGCAGCGTAGATTCCGGGAGAACAGATACGCAGTATTTT
clone size: many
J gene: TRBJ2-3
D gene: .
V gene: TRBV9

CDR3 protein: CASSHRDRGQPQHF
CDR3 DNA: TGCGCCAGCAGCCACCGAGACCGGGGTCAGCCCCAGCATTTT
clone size: many
J gene: TRBJ1-5
D gene: .
V gene: TRBV4-1

CDR3 protein: CASSQGGGGATSRNQPQHF
CDR3 DNA: TGTGCCAGCAGCCAAGGGGGGGGGGGAGCTACTTCTCGCAATCAGCCCCAGCATTTT
clone size: .
J gene: TRBJ1-5
D gene: .
V gene: TRBV4-2

CDR3 protein: CASSHLRDIQETQYF
CDR3 DNA: TGTGCCAGCAGCCATCTCCGGGACATCCAAGAGACCCAGTACTTC
clone size: many
J gene: TRBJ2-5
D gene: .
V gene: TRBV6-5

CDR3 protein: CAWGYPAGVSETQYF
CDR3 DNA: TGTGCCTGGGGTTACCCAGCGGGGGTTTCAGAGACCCAGTACTTC
clone size: .
J gene: TRBJ2-5
D gene: TRBD2
V gene: TRBV30

CDR3 protein: CASSLEPATVAGANVLTF
CDR3 DNA: TGTGCCAGCAGCTTAGAGCCGGCCACCGTGGCCGGGGCCAACGTCCTGACTTTC
clone size: many
J gene: TRBJ2-6
D gene: .
V gene: TRBV7-6

CDR3 protein: CASSLASGPNTGELFF
CDR3 DNA: TGTGCCAGCAGCCTTGCTAGCGGACCAAACACCGGGGAGCTGTTTTTT
clone size: many
J gene: TRBJ2-2
D gene: TRBD2
V gene: TRBV13

CDR3 protein: CASSGGTTYLRPQHF
CDR3 DNA: TGTGCCAGTAGTGGGGGGACAACTTATCTTCGGCCCCAGCATTTT
clone size: .
J gene: TRBJ1-5
D gene: .
V gene: TRBV19

CDR3 protein: CASSSAGPEQYF
CDR3 DNA: TGTGCCAGCAGCTCGGCTGGTCCCGAGCAGTACTTC
clone size: few
J gene: TRBJ2-7
D gene: .
V gene: TRBV5-3

CDR3 protein: CASRDRDRGIQPQHF
CDR3 DNA: TGTGCCAGCAGAGACCGGGACAGGGGGATTCAGCCCCAGCATTTT
clone size: .
J gene: TRBJ1-5
D gene: TRBD1
V gene: TRBV2

CDR3 protein: CASSPGGGRLYEQYF
CDR3 DNA: TGTGCCAGCAGCCCAGGCGGGGGGCGACTATACGAGCAGTACTTC
clone size: many
J gene: TRBJ2-7
D gene: TRBD2
V gene: TRBV13

CDR3 protein: CASSQSRDRDNNEQFF
CDR3 DNA: TGCGCCAGCAGTCAATCGAGGGACAGGGATAACAATGAGCAGTTCTTC
clone size: many
J gene: TRBJ2-1
D gene: TRBD1
V gene: TRBV23-1

CDR3 protein: CASSQYRGPGYEQYF
CDR3 DNA: TGCGCCAGCAGCCAATACAGGGGGCCCGGCTACGAGCAGTACTTC
clone size: many
J gene: TRBJ2-7
D gene: TRBD1
V gene: TRBV4-3

CDR3 protein: CASSWGVSGPYGGDEQFF
CDR3 DNA: TGTGCCAGCAGCTGGGGGGTTAGCGGACCCTATGGAGGAGATGAGCAGTTCTTC
clone size: .
J gene: TRBJ2-1
D gene: .
V gene: TRBV5-4

CDR3 protein: CSADRPTSYEQYF
CDR3 DNA: TGCAGTGCGGACAGGCCAACCTCCTACGAGCAGTACTTC
clone size: few
J gene: TRBJ2-7
D gene: TRBD1
V gene: TRBV20-1

CDR3 protein: CSVEFSGDTQYF
CDR3 DNA: TGCAGCGTTGAATTCAGTGGCGATACGCAGTATTTT
clone size: many
J gene: TRBJ2-3
D gene: .
V gene: TRBV29-1

CDR3 protein: CSALRDNSYEQYF
CDR3 DNA: TGCAGTGCTTTGCGGGACAACTCCTACGAGCAGTACTTC
clone size: many
J gene: TRBJ2-7
D gene: .
V gene: TRBV20-1

CDR3 protein: CAWSLWDLGSRDTQYF
CDR3 DNA: TGTGCCTGGAGTCTCTGGGACCTGGGGAGTAGAGATACGCAGTATTTT
clone size: many
J gene: TRBJ2-3
D gene: .
V gene: TRBV30

CDR3 protein: CASSYYYGQGDTEAFF
CDR3 DNA: TGTGCCAGCAGTTACTACTACGGACAGGGTGACACTGAAGCTTTCTTT
clone size: many
J gene: TRBJ1-1
D gene: TRBD1
V gene: TRBV6-5

CDR3 protein: CASLGHGGDEPLGNSPLHF
CDR3 DNA: TGTGCCAGCTTAGGCCATGGAGGGGACGAACCCCTGGGTAATTCACCCCTCCACTTT
clone size: .
J gene: TRBJ1-6
D gene: .
V gene: TRBV25-1

CDR3 protein: CASSSGTTDTQYF
CDR3 DNA: TGTGCCAGCAGTAGCGGTACCACAGATACGCAGTATTTT
clone size: many
J gene: TRBJ2-3
D gene: .
V gene: TRBV6-6

CDR3 protein: CSARGGTDRFTYEQYF
CDR3 DNA: TGCAGTGCTAGAGGGGGAACGGACAGGTTCACCTACGAGCAGTACTTC
clone size: .
J gene: TRBJ2-7
D gene: TRBD1
V gene: TRBV20-1

CDR3 protein: CASSLRAHYGYTF
CDR3 DNA: TGTGCCAGCAGTTTAAGGGCACACTATGGCTACACCTTC
clone size: many
J gene: TRBJ1-2
D gene: .
V gene: TRBV28

CDR3 protein: CASSPPGSHEQYF
CDR3 DNA: TGTGCCAGCAGCCCGCCAGGATCCCACGAGCAGTACTTC
clone size: many
J gene: TRBJ2-7
D gene: .
V gene: TRBV7-9

CDR3 protein: CSASGQTIQETQYF
CDR3 DNA: TGCAGTGCTAGCGGACAGACTATCCAAGAGACCCAGTACTTC
clone size: many
J gene: TRBJ2-5
D gene: .
V gene: TRBV20-1

CDR3 protein: CASSQVYSPETQYF
CDR3 DNA: TGTGCCAGCAGCCAAGTCTACAGTCCGGAGACCCAGTACTTC
clone size: .
J gene: TRBJ2-5
D gene: .
V gene: TRBV14

CDR3 protein: CASSFVRDTEAFF
CDR3 DNA: TGTGCCAGCAGTTTCGTCAGGGACACTGAAGCTTTCTTT
clone size: .
J gene: TRBJ1-1
D gene: .
V gene: TRBV27